These T cell receptor beta chains were read from a single sample in a study of blood T cell repertoires in COVID-19. Repertoires were generated with immunoSEQ multiplex PCR, while TCRdb's copy carries only in-frame clones and drops some. The table includes around 310,000 clones, 90% detected once. The sequenced sample was peripheral blood. These receptors were collected from a woman aged 40-49 years with COVID-19, enrolled during active disease. The CDR3 runs from the conserved cysteine through the conserved F or W. A D gene is named only where the DNA matches it firmly. Expanded clones get a size class; other rows say once, few or many, or leave the size out.

j_call clone_size v_call d_call cdr3_aa cdr3_nt
TRBJ1-6 . TRBV30 . CAWNYGGRTPLHF TGTGCCTGGAATTACGGGGGAAGGACACCCCTCCACTTT
TRBJ1-2 . TRBV19 TRBD1 CASNRDRGRGGANYGYTF TGTGCCAGTAACAGGGACAGGGGGCGCGGCGGAGCTAACTATGGCTACACCTTC
TRBJ1-1 once TRBV27 . CASSLKDYTEAFF TGTGCCAGCAGTTTAAAGGACTACACTGAAGCTTTCTTT
TRBJ1-4 . TRBV5-4 . CASSDRGRGGAEKLFF TGTGCCAGCAGCGACCGTGGGAGGGGAGGGGCTGAAAAACTGTTTTTT
TRBJ2-3 . TRBV2 TRBD2 CASSLLGITSGREDGTDTQYF TGTGCCAGCAGTTTACTAGGGATTACTAGCGGGCGGGAGGATGGCACAGATACGCAGTATTTT
TRBJ1-4 . TRBV6-5 . CASSYVGGRHEKLFF TGTGCCAGCAGTTACGTCGGGGGGCGTCATGAAAAACTGTTTTTT
TRBJ2-2 . TRBV3-1/TRBV3-2 . CASTPREGTGELFF TGTGCCAGCACACCTAGAGAGGGTACCGGGGAGCTGTTTTTT
TRBJ2-2 . TRBV6-4 . CASSEASENTGELFF TGTGCCAGCAGTGAGGCTAGCGAGAACACCGGGGAGCTGTTTTTT
TRBJ2-7 . TRBV6-5 TRBD1 CASSRYRGKDEQYF TGTGCCAGCAGTAGATACAGGGGAAAGGACGAGCAGTACTTC
TRBJ1-1 . TRBV28 . CASSLGRGNTEAFF TGTGCCAGCAGTTTAGGCAGGGGCAACACTGAAGCTTTCTTT
TRBJ1-1 . TRBV5-6 . CASSKAVFEAFF TGTGCCAGCAGCAAGGCGGTGTTTGAAGCTTTCTTT
TRBJ1-1 . TRBV4-3 TRBD1 CASSPGQEVAFF TGCGCCAGCAGCCCCGGACAGGAGGTCGCTTTCTTT
TRBJ1-5 . TRBV7-9 . CASSPGGTNSNQPQHF TGTGCCAGCAGCCCCGGAGGTACTAATAGCAATCAGCCCCAGCATTTT
TRBJ2-1 . TRBV9 TRBD2 CASARLAGANNEQFF TGTGCCAGCGCCCGACTAGCGGGGGCAAACAATGAGCAGTTCTTC
TRBJ2-7 . TRBV7-2 TRBD1 CASSFLDRDTYEQYF TGTGCCAGCAGCTTCCTGGACAGGGATACCTACGAGCAGTACTTC
TRBJ2-2 . TRBV4-1 TRBD2 CASSRGEGELFF TGCGCCAGCAGCCGAGGGGAGGGAGAGCTGTTTTTT